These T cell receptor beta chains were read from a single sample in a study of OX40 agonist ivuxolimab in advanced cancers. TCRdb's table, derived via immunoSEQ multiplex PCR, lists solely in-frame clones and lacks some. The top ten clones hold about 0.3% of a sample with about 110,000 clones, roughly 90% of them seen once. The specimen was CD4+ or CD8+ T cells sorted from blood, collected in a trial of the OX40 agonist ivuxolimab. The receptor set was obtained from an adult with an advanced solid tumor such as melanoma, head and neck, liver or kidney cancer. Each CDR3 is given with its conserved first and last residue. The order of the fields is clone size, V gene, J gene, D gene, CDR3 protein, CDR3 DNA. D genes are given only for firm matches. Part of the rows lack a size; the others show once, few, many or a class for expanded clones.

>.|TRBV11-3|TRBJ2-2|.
CASRRGASGELFF
TGTGCCAGCAGAAGGGGGGCGTCCGGGGAGCTGTTTTTT
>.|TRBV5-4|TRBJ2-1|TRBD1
CASSAGGGGYEQFF
TGTGCCAGCAGCGCAGGGGGCGGCGGGTATGAGCAGTTCTTC
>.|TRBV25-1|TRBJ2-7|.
CASSERWQLVSYEQYF
TGTGCCAGCAGTGAGCGATGGCAGCTTGTTTCTTACGAGCAGTACTTC
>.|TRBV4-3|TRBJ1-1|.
CASSRERGSLSEAFF
TGCGCCAGCAGCCGGGAGAGGGGCAGCCTATCTGAAGCTTTCTTT
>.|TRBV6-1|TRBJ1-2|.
CASSDWTGTDYGYTF
TGTGCCAGCAGTGATTGGACGGGGACCGACTATGGCTACACCTTC
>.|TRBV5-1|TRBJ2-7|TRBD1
CASSLGQGDEQYF
TGCGCCAGCAGCCTAGGACAGGGGGACGAGCAGTACTTC
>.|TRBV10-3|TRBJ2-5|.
CAISGEAILETQYF
TGTGCCATCAGTGGGGAAGCTATATTAGAGACCCAGTACTTC
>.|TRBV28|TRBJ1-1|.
CASSLASYTDEAFF
TGTGCCAGCAGCCTCGCCAGCTACACGGATGAAGCTTTCTTT
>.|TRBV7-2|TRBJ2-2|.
CASSVVQDRELFF
TGTGCCAGCAGCGTGGTTCAGGATAGGGAGCTGTTTTTT
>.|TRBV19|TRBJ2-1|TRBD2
CASSTGHTSGSEQFF
TGTGCCAGTAGTACGGGACACACTAGCGGGAGTGAGCAGTTCTTC
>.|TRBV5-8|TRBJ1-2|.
CASSWVSLTNYGYTF
TGTGCCAGCAGCTGGGTTAGCCTAACTAACTATGGCTACACCTTC
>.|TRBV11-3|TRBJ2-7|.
CASSLGGGYEQYF
TGTGCCAGCAGCTTAGGTGGTGGCTACGAGCAGTACTTC
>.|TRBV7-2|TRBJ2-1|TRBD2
CASSLSGGAHNEQFF
TGTGCCAGCAGCCTTAGCGGGGGGGCCCACAATGAGCAGTTCTTC
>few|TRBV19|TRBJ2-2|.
CASSISADVGELFF
TGTGCCAGTAGTATATCCGCTGACGTCGGGGAGCTGTTTTTT
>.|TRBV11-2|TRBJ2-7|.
CASSLAYEQYF
TGTGCCAGCAGCTTAGCCTACGAGCAGTACTTC
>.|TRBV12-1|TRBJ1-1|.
CASSLPSDEARTEAFF
TGTGCCAGCAGCTTACCCTCGGATGAAGCTAGAACTGAAGCTTTCTTT
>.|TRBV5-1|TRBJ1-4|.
CASSLEEGGTDEKLFF
TGCGCCAGCAGCTTGGAAGAAGGGGGGACGGACGAAAAACTGTTTTTT
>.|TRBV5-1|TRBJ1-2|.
CASSLDGGRDYGYTF
TGCGCCAGCAGCTTGGACGGGGGCCGAGACTATGGCTACACCTTC
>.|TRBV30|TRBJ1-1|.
CAWLTRTKDEAFF
TGTGCCTGGCTGACGAGGACAAAAGATGAAGCTTTCTTT
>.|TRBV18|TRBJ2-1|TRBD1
CASSQAGGISYNEQFF
TGTGCCAGCTCACAAGCAGGGGGCATCTCCTACAATGAGCAGTTCTTC
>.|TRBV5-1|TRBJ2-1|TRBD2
CASSFSSGSYNEQFF
TGCGCCAGCAGCTTCTCTAGCGGGTCCTACAATGAGCAGTTCTTC
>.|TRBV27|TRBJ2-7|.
CASSLDRERSSYEQYF
TGTGCCAGCAGTTTAGATAGGGAAAGGAGCTCCTACGAGCAGTACTTC
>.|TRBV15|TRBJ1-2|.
CATSRDLFNYGYTF
TGTGCCACCAGCAGAGATCTTTTTAACTATGGCTACACCTTC
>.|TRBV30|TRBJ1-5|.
CAWSVIGNQPQHF
TGTGCCTGGAGTGTTATCGGCAATCAGCCCCAGCATTTT
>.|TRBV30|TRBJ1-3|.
CAWSAFTGQFFADSGNTIYF
TGTGCCTGGAGTGCCTTTACAGGACAGTTTTTTGCCGACTCTGGAAACACCATATATTTT
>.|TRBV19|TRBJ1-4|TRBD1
CASTPGQRNEKLFF
TGTGCCAGTACCCCGGGACAGCGTAATGAAAAACTGTTTTTT
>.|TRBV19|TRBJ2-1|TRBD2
CASSIWREAEQFF
TGTGCCAGTAGTATATGGCGGGAGGCAGAGCAGTTCTTC
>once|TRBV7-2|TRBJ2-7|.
CASSPRGGTNNFEQYF
TGTGCCAGCAGCCCGAGGGGCGGGACCAATAATTTCGAGCAGTACTTC
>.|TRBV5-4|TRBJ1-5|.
CASSPGPPGGSNQPQHF
TGTGCCAGCAGCCCGGGACCGCCGGGGGGGAGTAATCAGCCCCAGCATTTT
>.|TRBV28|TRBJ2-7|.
CASVRQVATYEQYF
TGTGCCAGCGTCCGGCAGGTGGCCACCTACGAGCAGTACTTC
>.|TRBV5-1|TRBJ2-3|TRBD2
CASSLEAGTDTQYF
TGCGCCAGCAGCTTGGAAGCGGGAACAGATACGCAGTATTTT
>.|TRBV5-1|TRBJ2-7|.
CASNLDGSIIEQYF
TGCGCCAGCAACCTGGATGGTAGCATCATCGAGCAGTACTTC
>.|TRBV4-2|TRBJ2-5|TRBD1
CASSYGTEETQYF
TGTGCCAGCAGCTATGGGACAGAAGAGACCCAGTACTTC
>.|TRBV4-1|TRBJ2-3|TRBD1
CASSQDIPGTGSDTQYF
TGCGCCAGCAGCCAGGATATCCCCGGGACAGGGTCAGATACGCAGTATTTT
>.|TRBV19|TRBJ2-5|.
CASSSGEETQYF
TGTGCCAGTAGTAGCGGAGAAGAGACCCAGTACTTC
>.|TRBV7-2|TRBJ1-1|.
CASNLRTGLNTEAFF
TGTGCCAGCAACCTTAGAACAGGTTTGAACACTGAAGCTTTCTTT